This T cell receptor (beta chain) came from a study of spatial heterogeneity in lung cancer (dated 2019 in TCRdb). Concerning the study at large: More beta-chain than alpha-chain transcripts were consistently detected, likely reflecting higher beta-chain transcript abundance. A strong correlation was found between TCR transcript counts in tumor regions and a T cell transcriptional module score from matched bulk RNA-seq. In the raw uncorrected reads, each unique combination of TCR and UMI appeared on average more than ten times. The study quantitatively compared TCR alpha and beta repertoires across multiple tumor regions, matched nontumor lung and blood in non-small cell lung cancer. Nonsynonymous mutation counts, determined by whole-exome sequencing of tumor tissue, were related to TCR repertoire features. At surgery, both alpha and beta chains were TCR-sequenced in 200 to 250 tumor regions, about 64 matched nontumor lung samples and just over 55 PBMC samples.

Findings and caveats that apply to the study as a whole: TCR-seq was estimated to cover only approximately 7% of tumor T cells for alpha chains and around 13% for beta chains. The tumor nonsynonymous mutation count correlated with the number of expanded intratumoral alpha and beta TCRs. Counts of ubiquitous and regional expanded TCRs correlated with counts of ubiquitous and regional nonsynonymous mutations, respectively. Additional single-cell paired TCR alpha and beta sequencing was considered necessary to confirm, at a functional level, the hypothesis that regional TCRs recognize regional mutations.

Per the germline V gene (reference sequence), DFQATT is the CDR1 and SNEGSKA is the CDR2. Relative to germline, V is 5 bases shorter and J is 0 bases shorter, with 14 bases between their ends. The CDR3, from cysteine to phenylalanine, totals 15 residues. Only CDR3 DNA remains: 45 bases, in frame from the first base. The time point label, as the study defines it: sample taken at primary tumor resection. The donors were around 69 patients from the lung TRACERx cohort who had early-stage, untreated non-small cell lung cancer. TCR sequencing used whole RNA extracted from tumor and nontumor lung tissue, or from cryopreserved PBMC samples, without cell sorting. A patient was chosen for TCR sequencing only when enough RNA was available from at least two tumor regions. Tumor and adjacent nontumor lung specimens were reviewed by a lung pathologist before selection. This clonotype is medium-sized (0.01 to 0.1%) in terms of sample share. What antigen it recognizes has not been identified. No much larger clonotype is one base removed from it; base qualities were not supplied. Little can be read into the size of this beta chain, an off-target read in a library designed for alpha chains.

Libraries came from 5' RACE. Data came from a NextSeq 500. The TCR library protocol attached a unique molecular identifier to each TCR cDNA molecule to allow correction of PCR and sequencing errors. The paper's processing steps were these. TCR identification, UMI-based error correction and CDR3 extraction were performed with Decombinator tools. Expanded TCRs were defined as those above a frequency of 2 per 1,000, corresponding to the top 1% of the tumor frequency distribution. Expanded tumor TCRs statistically deemed absent (corrected P<0.05) from at least one tumor region were classed as regional, and all other expanded tumor TCRs were classed as ubiquitous. Rényi diversity was computed with the R vegan package after subsampling each repertoire 100 times to 5,000 TCRs. CDR3 similarity networks were built from amino acid triplet string-kernel similarity, with CDR3s being connected when pairwise similarity was above 0.82. TCRdb ran its own pipeline on the public reads, namely fastp trimming at Q25 and MiXCR clone calling, and kept in-frame beta chains. Every CDR3 protein is listed once, alongside the most common genes and DNA of its rows. The V and J calls come from TCRdb's annotation, not from the publication. This sample comprises roughly 7,100 distinct CDR3 sequences, about an eighth of them detected only once. Of the sample, approximately 8.1% is held by the ten largest clones.

The sequencing used lung tumor tissue, collected at surgery. The receptor chain draws on TRBV20-1 and TRBJ1-5; the D gene cannot be named for sure. This receptor was taken from a male donor with early-stage non-small cell lung cancer. The DNA sequence reads TGCAGTGCTGGGCCTATTTTCAGTAGCAATCAGCCCCAGCATTTT. This sequence encodes CSAGPIFSSNQPQHF.